Listed below are T cell receptor beta chains from one sample, sequenced in a study of shared clonotypes between healthy human individuals. The method was immunoSEQ multiplex PCR; TCRdb's version includes in-frame clones alone and lacks a portion of them. The sample holds 2 million to 2.5 million clones, approximately 94% seen once. Input material: naive CD4+ T cells sorted from blood. All receptors come from a man younger than 35 in good health. Both conserved end residues are part of each CDR3. The order of the fields is CDR3 protein, D gene, clone size, V gene, CDR3 length. D genes are given only for firm matches. Size is stated for part of the rows, as once, few or many counts, or as a class when the clone is expanded.

CASSLGQVYGEQYF | . | . | TRBV5-1 | 14
CASRLAGGQETQYF | TRBD2 | . | TRBV5-4 | 14
CASSPGQVNTEAFF | TRBD1 | . | TRBV7-9 | 14
CAINPTGNTGELFF | . | . | TRBV10-3 | 14
CASSPGTGGYGYTF | TRBD1 | once | TRBV5-1 | 14
CASSRGTLPSSYEQYF | . | . | TRBV5-5 | 16
CASRPPGLDVGELFF | . | . | TRBV5-1 | 15
CASSLSGRVQETQYF | TRBD2 | . | TRBV7-9 | 15
CASSPRGMGDTEAFF | . | . | TRBV5-6 | 15
CASSLEGTQYGYTF | . | . | TRBV5-1 | 14
CAISFTGVGTDTQYF | . | . | TRBV10-3 | 15
CASSVFEGSEAFF | . | . | TRBV9 | 13
CASSLGTGFDEQYF | TRBD1 | . | TRBV11-3 | 14
CASSRTGPMTDTQYF | . | . | TRBV27 | 15
CAWNKGPYEQYF | . | . | TRBV30 | 12
CASSDGQRSGYTF | . | . | TRBV19 | 13
CSAERDSVNTEAFF | . | . | TRBV29-1 | 14
CASSYSPSGGYEQYF | TRBD2 | . | TRBV6-5 | 15
CASSFLLREAFF | . | . | TRBV11-2 | 12
CASSVETGGRSGYTF | . | . | TRBV9 | 15
CASAVGGSDTQYF | TRBD2 | . | TRBV7-2 | 13
CASSLAYGAAGEKLFF | . | . | TRBV7-8 | 16
CASSLAGMNTEAFF | . | once | TRBV5-4 | 14
CASSEGPGGDTQYF | . | . | TRBV9 | 14
CASSQQRAYEQYF | . | . | TRBV6-6 | 13
CAWRLDRVTEAFF | TRBD1 | . | TRBV30 | 13
CASSQRGDTGELFF | . | . | TRBV4-1 | 14
CASSSYYEQYF | . | . | TRBV27 | 11
CASSPQTQITYGYTF | . | . | TRBV4-1 | 15
CASSPGGTRSYEQYF | . | . | TRBV7-6 | 15
CASSVSRTGGNTIYF | . | . | TRBV9 | 15
CASGLGDSIKYF | . | . | TRBV12-5 | 12
CASSLAGIAGEQFF | TRBD2 | . | TRBV5-1 | 14
CASSPQGYEQYF | . | . | TRBV5-5 | 12
CASSFQVLGETQYF | . | . | TRBV7-8 | 14
CASSRGQSRSGNTIYF | TRBD1 | . | TRBV18 | 16
CASSVFGVSGNTIYF | . | . | TRBV9 | 15